The following is a T cell receptor (beta chain) sequence with its context. The antigen is unknown. The CDR3 extends over 14 amino acids. Germline V gene data show CDR1 as MNHEY and CDR2 as SVGAGI. The trim removed 6 bases at V and 4 bases at J, leaving 6 bases unmatched. Treatment for every participant with HIV took place in the United States. It was version v3.0 of the immunoSEQ assay that was run at survey level. The method was immunoSEQ multiplex PCR; TCRdb's version includes in-frame clones alone and lacks a portion of them. The table shows 20,000 to 25,000 clones, with under 80% occurring only once. This sample is part of a study of long-term antiretroviral therapy in people with HIV. Findings and limits, study-wide: Samples were collected from about 2003 to 2017 under possibly less effective ART regimens. Those clones which expanded before ART made up the dominant part of the repertoire at all time points.

The sequencing used unsorted PBMCs, collected 1.1 years before starting antiretroviral therapy. The chain couples TRBV6-5 to TRBJ2-5, with 9 nucleotides matching TRBD1. The receptor was derived from a woman aged 40 to 49 with HIV. CDR3 sequence (DNA): TGTGCCAGCAGCCCCAGGACAGGGGCAGAGACCCAGTACTTC. Its protein product is CASSPRTGAETQYF.